The clone carrying this TCR beta chain was seen many times. Its antigen is as yet unknown. The source of the sample is a study of early T cells in non-severe SARS-CoV-2 infection. Study conclusions and caveats: Clonotype matching in VDJdb favored anti-spike CD8 responses and did not capture private and CD4 specificities.

Attached unique molecular identifiers marked individual cDNA molecules. TCRdb re-analysed the 5' RACE reads in MiXCR, keeping a single row per CDR3 protein. In the table there are roughly 48,000 distinct CDR3 sequences, 7% to 9% of which are singletons. There are 16 residues in the CDR3. Germline V gene lookup returns CDR1 MDHEN and CDR2 SYDVKM. The V end lost 2 bases, the J end lost 7 bases, and 18 bases lay between the germline ends. This TCR was sampled from an adult who was a healthcare worker with PCR-confirmed SARS-CoV-2 infection or an uninfected control (not recorded which). The sample consisted of whole blood. The V gene is TRBV28, the J gene TRBJ1-5; D might be TRBD1 (5 bases). CDR3 DNA sequence: TGTGCCAGCAGTTTAGGGTCAGGGTGGGGACGACAGCCCCAGCATTTT. This codes for CASSLGSGWGRQPQHF.